This T cell receptor (beta chain) was sequenced for a study of PD-L1 blockade in urothelial cancer. Turning to the study itself: Patients, treated from about 2014 onward, received atezolizumab 1,200 mg intravenously every 3 weeks. Between 0 and 3 chemotherapy regimens preceded treatment for each patient.

Germline loops: CDR1 SQVTM, CDR2 ANQGSEA. V lost 2 bases to trimming and J lost 10 bases, with 18 bases between them. This CDR3 contains 14 residues. Generated by immunoSEQ multiplex PCR, the TCRdb table keeps only in-frame clones and is missing some. Counted here are more than 80,000 clones, around 76% occurring once; the ten biggest clones make up more than 8%. The study, taken as a whole, reports: Tumor-associated blood clones were expanded more by durable-benefit patients at 3 weeks.

As to this clone: No antigen is known for it.

Diagnoses among patients were locally advanced or metastatic urothelial carcinoma. The clonotype originates from a man between 65 and 85 years old with urothelial cancer. Sequenced material: PBMCs, taken around atezolizumab (anti-PD-L1) treatment. The genes are TRBV29-1 and TRBJ2-1, with D maybe TRBD1 (6 bases). CDR3 DNA: TGCAGCGTTGAAACTCCAAATCTGAGGGGGGAGCAGTTCTTC. Translation gives CSVETPNLRGEQFF.